A selection of T cell receptor beta chains follows, all from one sample in a study of technical replicates of blood from a few donors. The data were produced by immunoSEQ multiplex PCR, yet TCRdb's version contains in-frame clones alone and is incomplete. The data contain approximately 60,000 clones, 80% to 90% of them seen just once; the ten biggest clones take up 4.5% to 6.5%. The specimen sequenced was PBMCs. The receptor source for this set is a human donor in good health. Some clones in this sample may be carry-over from other donors' samples. Each CDR3 is given with its conserved first and last residue. A D gene is named only where the DNA matches it firmly.

d_call j_call v_call cdr3_length cdr3_aa
- TRBJ1-1 TRBV15 13 CATSRDLGPEAFF
- TRBJ2-7 TRBV5-1 12 CASSFSNGGQYF
TRBD2 TRBJ2-5 TRBV4-2 16 CASRALAGGLRETQYF
- TRBJ1-1 TRBV7-6 14 CASSLAGPNTEAFF
TRBD2 TRBJ2-1 TRBV13 16 CASSFTSGISTNEQFF
TRBD2 TRBJ2-3 TRBV30 14 CAWKRGRGTDTQYF
TRBD1 TRBJ1-1 TRBV7-9 16 CASSLDRGQVDTEAFF
TRBD2 TRBJ2-7 TRBV4-2 15 CASSQAGTSSYEQYF
TRBD2 TRBJ2-7 TRBV7-2 16 CASSLVASGLPYEQYF
- TRBJ2-2 TRBV4-1 16 CASSRAPGHNTGELFF
TRBD2 TRBJ2-2 TRBV7-2 17 CASSAPLTSGRARELFF
TRBD2 TRBJ2-7 TRBV29-1 13 CSVVGGVSYEQYF
TRBD1 TRBJ2-3 TRBV6-5 15 CASSTGTASTDTQYF
TRBD1 TRBJ2-6 TRBV5-1 17 CASSPGQGRSGANVLTF
TRBD1 TRBJ2-7 TRBV6-6 15 CASSYSGTGFYEQYF
TRBD1 TRBJ2-1 TRBV30 14 CAWSWDRGYNEQFF
- TRBJ1-3 TRBV5-4 15 CASSKDGGSGNTIYF
TRBD2 TRBJ2-3 TRBV27 15 CASRRLAGGPGTQYF
- TRBJ2-1 TRBV7-2 13 CASSLERNSEQFF
- TRBJ1-5 TRBV30 13 CAWAPGLGQPQHF
- TRBJ2-7 TRBV30 12 CAWSVWDSEQYF
- TRBJ1-5 TRBV7-2 13 CASGTGLDQPQHF
- TRBJ2-3 TRBV5-1 16 CASSPPGGSSTDTQYF
TRBD2 TRBJ2-7 TRBV7-8 16 CASSWGGLAGAYEQYF
- TRBJ1-1 TRBV30 14 CAWMPRTPNTEAFF
- TRBJ2-7 TRBV20-1 11 CSARLEYEQYF
TRBD2 TRBJ2-5 TRBV2 17 CARGDYTYLQGRETQYF
- TRBJ1-3 TRBV7-9 13 CASSLRRGNTIYF
TRBD1 TRBJ1-5 TRBV4-2 15 CASSQGRDRNQPQHF
TRBD1 TRBJ2-7 TRBV29-1 13 CSAGRTGAHEQYF
- TRBJ1-1 TRBV18 12 CASSPQGNEAFF
TRBD1 TRBJ2-5 TRBV4-2 14 CASSQGLGGETQYF
- TRBJ1-2 TRBV10-3 11 CAISESAGYTF
TRBD2 TRBJ2-1 TRBV5-1 15 CASSLTSGGANEQFF
- TRBJ2-5 TRBV10-3 13 CAISENLGGTQYF
TRBD2 TRBJ2-7 TRBV7-2 15 CASSLGVFLADEQYF
TRBD1 TRBJ2-5 TRBV2 15 CASQLPGTGVETQYF
- TRBJ1-5 TRBV30 13 CAWSVRRNQPQHF
TRBD2 TRBJ2-5 TRBV11-1 15 CASSFGSGKVETQYF
- TRBJ2-3 TRBV14 16 CASSQGAPSSRDTQYF
- TRBJ1-6 TRBV23-1 15 CASTELQGYNSPLHF
TRBD2 TRBJ2-2 TRBV5-6 17 CASSLPGGSVYTGELFF
TRBD1 TRBJ2-2 TRBV4-3 14 CASSDRGYTGELFF
- TRBJ1-6 TRBV2 13 CASRGITNSPLHF
TRBD1 TRBJ2-7 TRBV7-2 16 CASSLDVDRGTYEQYF
- TRBJ2-6 TRBV2 19 CASSEIRRGSGSGANVLTF
- TRBJ2-3 TRBV5-6 16 CASSPGIGLGTDTQYF
TRBD1 TRBJ1-2 TRBV9 14 CASSQTGFGYGYTF
- TRBJ2-1 TRBV27 15 CASSPRHLGANEQFF
- TRBJ2-6 TRBV5-1 18 CASSLRVAGDSGANVLTF
- TRBJ2-2 TRBV10-3 14 CAISLGGEVGELFF
- TRBJ1-2 TRBV19 14 CASSRVGFGYGYTF
TRBD2 TRBJ2-2 TRBV7-9 17 CASSHASGRGNTGELFF
TRBD1 TRBJ1-2 TRBV11-1 13 CASSSGQSYGYTF
- TRBJ1-2 TRBV5-4 13 CASSLETNYGYTF